A selection of T cell receptor beta chains follows, all from one sample in a study of patients and donors after allogeneic stem cell transplantation. TCRdb re-analysed the RT-PCR reads in MiXCR, keeping a single row per CDR3 protein. Here the sample spans about 110,000 distinct CDR3 sequences, approximately 40% being singletons. Specimen: blood, either unsorted or a sorted T cell fraction (not recorded which). Receptors originate from a human donor who was either an allogeneic HSCT recipient or a stem cell or donor lymphocyte infusion donor (not recorded which). It is not recorded whose cells these are; they may come from a transplant donor. Both conserved end residues are part of each CDR3. The D gene is left open where the match is weak. Rows give clone size only sometimes, using once, few, many, or a class for an expanded clone.

J gene,clone size,V gene,CDR3 length,D gene,CDR3 DNA,CDR3 protein
TRBJ2-7,once,TRBV18,14,TRBD1,TGTGCCAGCTCAACCGGGACAGGGAACTACGAGCAGTACTTC,CASSTGTGNYEQYF
TRBJ2-1,.,TRBV29-1,12,.,TGCAGCCCTCACAGACGGTCCAATGAGCAGTTCTTC,CSPHRRSNEQFF
TRBJ2-1,.,TRBV29-1,12,.,TGCAGCGTTGAATCGGACTATTATGAGCAGTTCTTC,CSVESDYYEQFF
TRBJ2-5,.,TRBV14,14,.,TGTGCCAGCAGCCAAGTGAGGGACCAAGAGACCCAGTACTTC,CASSQVRDQETQYF
TRBJ2-1,few,TRBV15,17,TRBD2,TGTGCCACCAGCAGAGCGGGAGGGCCAAGGTCCTACAATGAGCAGTTCTTC,CATSRAGGPRSYNEQFF
TRBJ1-2,few,TRBV18,15,.,TGTGCCAGCTCACCTAACAGGGCCCCGAACTATGGCTACACCTTC,CASSPNRAPNYGYTF
TRBJ2-1,few,TRBV19,11,.,TGTGCCAGCTCGACCATCAATGAGCAGTTCTTC,CASSTINEQFF
TRBJ2-1,.,TRBV4-3,16,TRBD2,TGCGCCAGCAGCCAAGACCCCGGGAGGGCGAACAATGAGCAGTTCTTC,CASSQDPGRANNEQFF
TRBJ1-1,.,TRBV4-3,14,.,TGCGCCAGCAGCCAAGTAACTCGGGGGACTGAAGCTTTCTTT,CASSQVTRGTEAFF
TRBJ1-1,.,TRBV7-9,19,TRBD1,TGTGCCAGCAGCTTAGCCCCAGTGACAGGGGGCCCGGTCAACACTGAAGCTTTCTTT,CASSLAPVTGGPVNTEAFF
TRBJ2-1,.,TRBV10-3,13,.,TGTGCCATCAAACAGGGCTCCTACAATGAGCAGTTCTTC,CAIKQGSYNEQFF
TRBJ2-4,few,TRBV28,14,TRBD1,TGTGCCAGCAGCGGGACAGGACCGAAAAACATTCAGTACTTC,CASSGTGPKNIQYF
TRBJ1-1,many,TRBV12-3/TRBV12-4,15,TRBD1,TGTGCCAGCAGTCCCCGACAGGGTTCGAACACTGAAGCTTTCTTT,CASSPRQGSNTEAFF
TRBJ1-5,.,TRBV20-1,16,TRBD1,TGCAGTGCTAGCCGGACAGGATTGTATAGCAATCAGCCCCAGCATTTT,CSASRTGLYSNQPQHF
TRBJ2-5,many,TRBV12-3/TRBV12-4,18,TRBD1,TGTGCCAGCAGTTTGGTGTCAGGGGGAATAAGGCGGCAAGAGACCCAGTACTTC,CASSLVSGGIRRQETQYF
TRBJ2-7,.,TRBV20-1,13,.,TGCAGTGCTAGTAAGCGGAACTCCTACGAGCAGTACTTC,CSASKRNSYEQYF
TRBJ1-1,many,TRBV29-1,12,.,TGCAGCGTTGGACAGATGAACACTGAAGCTTTCTTT,CSVGQMNTEAFF
TRBJ2-1,.,TRBV7-9,14,.,TGTGCCAGCAGCCCAGCCAACTCCTACAATGAGCAGTTCTTC,CASSPANSYNEQFF
TRBJ2-2,.,TRBV12-3/TRBV12-4,16,TRBD2,TGTGCCAGCAGTCAGTGGACTAGCGGGACTACCGGGGAGCTGTTTTTT,CASSQWTSGTTGELFF
TRBJ2-3,.,TRBV20-1,13,.,TGCAGTGCTTACTCTAGGGGCACAGATACGCAGTATTTT,CSAYSRGTDTQYF
TRBJ2-2,few,TRBV12-3/TRBV12-4,14,.,TGTGCCAGCAGTTGGACAGTGAACACCGGGGAGCTGTTTTTT,CASSWTVNTGELFF
TRBJ1-1,.,TRBV7-9,14,.,TGTGCCAGCAGCTTACACCGCATGAACACTGAAGCTTTCTTT,CASSLHRMNTEAFF
TRBJ2-1,few,TRBV2,16,.,TGTGCCAGCAGAACCCTAGCAGGGAGAATGAACAATGAGCAGTTCTTC,CASRTLAGRMNNEQFF
TRBJ1-1,.,TRBV20-1,13,.,TGCAGTGCTAGGGACAGAAGGAACACTGAAGCTTTCTTT,CSARDRRNTEAFF
TRBJ2-7,.,TRBV29-1,15,.,TGCAGCGTTCTCTTAGGGGCCCAATACTCCTACGAGCAGTACTTC,CSVLLGAQYSYEQYF
TRBJ1-5,.,TRBV12-3/TRBV12-4,15,.,TGTGCCAGCAGTATGGAGGGGTCGGGCAATCAGCCCCAGCATTTT,CASSMEGSGNQPQHF
TRBJ1-1,few,TRBV12-3/TRBV12-4,15,.,TGTGCCAGCAGATTTATGAGGGGTGAAAGGACTGAAGCTTTCTTT,CASRFMRGERTEAFF
TRBJ2-3,.,TRBV29-1,12,.,TGCAGTCAGACAGTACTCACAGATACGCAGTATTTT,CSQTVLTDTQYF
TRBJ2-3,.,TRBV5-1,14,.,TGCGCCAGCAGCCCAACAACAGGGACGCGTACGCAGTATTTT,CASSPTTGTRTQYF
TRBJ2-1,.,TRBV7-9,15,TRBD2,TGTGCCAGCAGCCCCCGAGCGGGAACCTACAATGAGCAGTTCTTC,CASSPRAGTYNEQFF
TRBJ1-2,.,TRBV12-3/TRBV12-4,13,.,TGTGCCAGCAGGAAATCAGCTAACTATGGCTACACCTTC,CASRKSANYGYTF
TRBJ1-1,.,TRBV4-3,13,TRBD1,TGCGCCAGCAGCCGTGACAGGGCCACTGAAGCTTTCTTT,CASSRDRATEAFF
TRBJ2-7,.,TRBV20-1,12,.,TGCAGTGCCGCCGTCCATGGCTACGAGCAGTACTTC,CSAAVHGYEQYF
TRBJ1-3,.,TRBV28,15,TRBD1,TGTGCCAGCAGTTTTTTTGGGACAGGGCGGGACACCATATATTTT,CASSFFGTGRDTIYF
TRBJ2-1,.,TRBV10-3,14,.,TGTGCCATCAGTGACGGCGGACTCTACAATGAGCAGTTCTTC,CAISDGGLYNEQFF
TRBJ2-7,.,TRBV12-3/TRBV12-4,12,TRBD1,TGTGCCAGCAGCTGGACAGGCTACGAGCAGTACTTC,CASSWTGYEQYF
TRBJ2-7,.,TRBV6-6,14,.,TGTGCCAGCAGTTACTTCGGTACCAACTACGAGCAGTACTTC,CASSYFGTNYEQYF
TRBJ1-1,many,TRBV18,14,.,TGTGCCAGCTCAGAGCAGAGCCTGGGCACTGAAGCTTTCTTT,CASSEQSLGTEAFF
TRBJ1-5,.,TRBV10-3,13,.,TGTGCCATCAGTGAGACAACGGGGCAGCCCCAGCATTTT,CAISETTGQPQHF
TRBJ2-1,.,TRBV12-3/TRBV12-4,10,.,TGTGCCAGCAGGGGTATGGAGCAGTTCTTC,CASRGMEQFF
TRBJ2-1,.,TRBV25-1,12,TRBD2,TGTGCCAGCAGTGAAGCGTCTAGCGGTTCGTTCTTC,CASSEASSGSFF
TRBJ1-5,few,TRBV12-3/TRBV12-4,15,TRBD1,TGTGCCAGCAGTAAAGACAGGGATAGCAATCAGCCCCAGCATTTT,CASSKDRDSNQPQHF
TRBJ2-5,.,TRBV18,13,.,TGTGCCAGCTCACCACTGGGGCAAGAGACCCAGTACTTC,CASSPLGQETQYF
TRBJ2-3,few,TRBV29-1,13,.,TGCAGCGTCCACTTCACAGGGCACCCTACGCAGTATTTT,CSVHFTGHPTQYF
TRBJ2-1,once,TRBV20-1,14,.,TGCAGTGTTTCACACCTCCCGTCCAACAATGAGCAGTTCTTC,CSVSHLPSNNEQFF
TRBJ2-4,.,TRBV7-2,15,.,TGTGCCAGCAGCTTACGATACCGGGACGGGTACATTCAGTACTTC,CASSLRYRDGYIQYF
TRBJ1-5,.,TRBV4-2,14,TRBD1,TGTGCCAGCAGCTCAGGGGGGAGGGAACAGCCCCAGCATTTT,CASSSGGREQPQHF
TRBJ1-4,.,TRBV20-1,13,.,TGCAGTGCCCGAACAGGGTCTGGTGAAAAACTGTTTTTT,CSARTGSGEKLFF
TRBJ2-7,.,TRBV14,14,.,TGTGCCAGCAGCCAAGTCGGACAAGATTACGAGCAGTACTTC,CASSQVGQDYEQYF
TRBJ1-6,.,TRBV29-1,13,.,TGCAGCGTTGAAATGGGGGAGGATTCACCCCTCCACTTT,CSVEMGEDSPLHF
TRBJ2-3,.,TRBV15,16,TRBD2,TGTGCCACCAGCAGAGTAGCGGGAGTCAGCACAGATACGCAGTATTTT,CATSRVAGVSTDTQYF
TRBJ2-7,.,TRBV5-1,15,TRBD2,TGCGCCAGCAGCCGACTTAGCGGGACCTCCTACGAGCAGTACTTC,CASSRLSGTSYEQYF
TRBJ2-3,.,TRBV7-9,16,TRBD2,TGTGCCAGCAGCTCCGGACTAGCGGGAGGGCCGGATACGCAGTATTTT,CASSSGLAGGPDTQYF
TRBJ1-1,many,TRBV12-3/TRBV12-4,16,.,TGTGCCAGCAGCCCCACGGGGGGATCGATGAACACTGAAGCTTTCTTT,CASSPTGGSMNTEAFF